The sequence of this TCR beta chain was determined in a study of cytomegalovirus exposure and HLA in healthy donors. Study-wide results and caveats: One cluster of highly shared sequence variants probably arose as a sequencing artifact.

Germline V gene lookup returns CDR1 PRHDT and CDR2 FYEKMQ (reference sequence). The CDR3 totals 13 residues. V trimming: 6 bases; J trimming: 7 bases; junction bases outside the gene matches: 5. Unrecorded immune exposures were likely, despite nominal health at sampling. Researchers ran the PCR with 60 Vbeta and 13 Jbeta primers. This table comes from immunoSEQ multiplex PCR, and its TCRdb copy is limited to in-frame clones, with some not included. The sample has about 150,000 clones, 60% to 75% seen once. Regarding this clone: The antigen remains unidentified.

The V gene is TRBV13, the J gene TRBJ1-1, with 10 bases identical to TRBD1. The source is a man between 18 and 29 years old in good health and CMV-seronegative. Sequenced sample: PBMCs. This chain's CDR3 is CASRRTGGGEAFF. The DNA for the CDR3 is TGTGCCAGCAGACGGACAGGGGGGGGTGAAGCTTTCTTT.